Listed here is a single T cell receptor (beta chain). Its matching antigen is unknown. This entry belongs to a study of cytomegalovirus exposure and HLA in healthy donors. Study details: Researchers previously reported finding fewer than 140 million unique TCR beta sequences from around 200 million T cells.

The PCR had 60 Vbeta and 13 Jbeta primers. The repertoire was sequenced with immunoSEQ multiplex PCR; TCRdb's copy has only in-frame clones and lacks some. This sample yields 120,000 or so clones, of which over 50% are seen a single time; less than 9% belongs to the top ten. Germline values: CDR1 MNHEY, CDR2 SMNVEV (reference sequence). Trimming took 5 bases from V and 5 from J, leaving 15 bases between them. This CDR3 spans 15 amino acids. The study, taken as a whole, reports: A later analysis linked 15,000 to 20,000 TCR beta sequences to HLA alleles at 0.05 false discovery rate.

This rearrangement joins TRBV27 to TRBJ1-4, with D possibly matching TRBD1 (6 bases). The sequenced sample consisted of PBMCs. The sequence was collected from a woman aged 40 to 49 in good health and CMV-seropositive. The CDR3 reads CASSVSQGSNEKLFF. The CDR3 bases are TGTGCCAGCAGTGTCAGTCAGGGGAGCAATGAAAAACTGTTTTTT.